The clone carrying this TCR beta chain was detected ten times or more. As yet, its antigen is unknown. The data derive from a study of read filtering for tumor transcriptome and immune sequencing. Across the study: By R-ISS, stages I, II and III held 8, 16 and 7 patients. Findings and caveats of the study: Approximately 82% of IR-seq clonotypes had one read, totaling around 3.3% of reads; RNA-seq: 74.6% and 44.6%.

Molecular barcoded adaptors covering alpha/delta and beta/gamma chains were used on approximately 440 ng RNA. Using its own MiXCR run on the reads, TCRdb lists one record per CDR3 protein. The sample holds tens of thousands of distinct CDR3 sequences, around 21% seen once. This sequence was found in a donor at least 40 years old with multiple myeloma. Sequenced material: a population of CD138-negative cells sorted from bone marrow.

For the CDR3, the DNA is TGTGCCACCAGTGTGAGGGAGAACACTGAAGCTTTCTTT. This sequence encodes CATSVRENTEAFF. The rearrangement links TRBV24-1 to TRBJ1-1; unclear D gene. Germline V gene lookup returns CDR1 KGHDR and CDR2 SFDVKD. V was cut by 5 bases and J by 1 base, with 7 bases left in between. The CDR3 consists of 13 residues.